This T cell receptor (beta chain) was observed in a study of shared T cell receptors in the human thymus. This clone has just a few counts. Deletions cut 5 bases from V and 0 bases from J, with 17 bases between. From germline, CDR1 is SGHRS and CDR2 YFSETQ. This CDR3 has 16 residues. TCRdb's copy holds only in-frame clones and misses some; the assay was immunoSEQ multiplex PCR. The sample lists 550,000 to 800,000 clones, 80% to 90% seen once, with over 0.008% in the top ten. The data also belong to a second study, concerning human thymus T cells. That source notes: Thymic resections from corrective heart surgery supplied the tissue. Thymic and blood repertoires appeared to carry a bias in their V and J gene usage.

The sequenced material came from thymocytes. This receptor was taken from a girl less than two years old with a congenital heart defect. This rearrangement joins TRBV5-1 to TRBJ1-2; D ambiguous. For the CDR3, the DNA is TGCGCCAGCAGTCGGGTGGGAGTGCCCCCTAACTATGGCTACACCTTC. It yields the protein CASSRVGVPPNYGYTF.